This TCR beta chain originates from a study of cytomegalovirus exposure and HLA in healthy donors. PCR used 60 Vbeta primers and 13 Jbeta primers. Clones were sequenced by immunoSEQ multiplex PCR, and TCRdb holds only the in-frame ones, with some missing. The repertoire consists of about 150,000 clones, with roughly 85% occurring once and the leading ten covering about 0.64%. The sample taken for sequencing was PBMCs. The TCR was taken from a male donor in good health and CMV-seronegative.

CDR3 sequence (DNA): TGTGCCAGCAGAAATGGACTAGCGGGAGGGTTCAGTGAGCAGTTCTTC. This codes for CASRNGLAGGFSEQFF. The chain has TRBV5-4 and TRBJ2-1, with TRBD2 identical over 15 bases. Germline trimming cut 5 bases from V and 9 bases from J; bases unmatched to any gene: 9. The CDR3 is 16 residues long. Germline V gives CDR1 SGHNT, CDR2 YYREEE (reference sequence).